This record covers a single T cell receptor (beta chain). This table comes from immunoSEQ multiplex PCR, and its TCRdb copy is limited to in-frame clones, with some not included. The data hold roughly 220,000 clones, with 70% to 90% observed a single time. The sample is drawn from a study of blood T cell repertoires in COVID-19. Study-level information: The origin of the acute and convalescent COVID-19 samples was the United States, Italy and Spain. The analysed material was cDNA or gDNA that came from T cells, B-cell-depleted T cells, or PBMCs.

Germline lookup yields CDR1 SGHTS and CDR2 YDEGEE. V was shortened by 4 bases and J by 6 bases, with 10 bases between the two germline ends. The CDR3 length is 13 residues. What was sequenced was peripheral blood. The source of this sequence is a man aged 50-59 years who had recovered from COVID-19. This chain connects TRBV5-8 to TRBJ1-4; D unclear. CDR3 DNA sequence: TGTGCCAGCAGCCACGATTTAGATGAAAAACTGTTTTTT. Its protein product is CASSHDLDEKLFF.